The T cell receptor beta chain described here comes from a study of cytomegalovirus exposure and HLA in healthy donors. Clones were sequenced by immunoSEQ multiplex PCR, and TCRdb holds only the in-frame ones, with some missing. The sample lists about 98,000 clones; around 90% were seen once. V gave up 1 base and J gave up 3 bases; unmatched junction bases: 8. CDR1 is LNHNV and CDR2 is YYDKDF in the germline V gene (reference sequence). The CDR3 has 16 amino acids. The chain recombines TRBV15 with TRBJ2-7; 8 bases fit TRBD2. The source material was PBMCs. This sequence originates from a woman in her thirties in good health and CMV-seronegative. The CDR3 is CATSRAGGSGGYEQYF. The CDR3, as DNA: TGTGCCACCAGCAGAGCGGGCGGAAGCGGGGGCTACGAGCAGTACTTC.